This entry concerns a single T cell receptor (beta chain). The antigen it binds to is not known. Base qualities are not recorded, but no much larger clone differs from it by a single base. The entry originates in a study of blood T cells in healthy people across ages (dated by TCRdb to the mid-2010s). Regarding the study in general: Template switching captured roughly one uniquely barcoded TCR beta cDNA molecule per two T cells in model experiments. Using deep sequencing normalized with unique cDNA molecular identifiers, the study measured how TCR beta repertoire diversity changes with age. The donors were divided into four age groups: young (average approximately 17 years), middle-aged (under 40), aged (roughly 66) and long-lived (82). Donors of different ages were randomly distributed across sequencing lanes to avoid experimental bias. For two donors (one aged 18 to 29 and one aged 80 or older), the study analyzed two additional independent replicas of 1 million unique cDNA reads from the same blood draw. Findings and caveats that apply to the study as a whole: Because profiling used bulk unsorted PBMCs, naive and antigen-experienced compartments could not be compared conclusively. Estimates of total diversity based on one million sequenced T cells were considered lower bounds and underestimates. Compared with the aged group, the long-lived group had more naive CD4+ T cells, fewer expanded clones and increased TCR diversity, a pattern suggesting age selection. There was a strong correlation between observed TCR beta diversity and the percentage of naive T cells measured by flow cytometry. Observed TCR beta diversity per million T cells fell roughly linearly with age, and a significant reduction was already apparent by age roughly 40. The CMV infection status of donors was not known, potentially confounding age-related changes in expanded clonotypes.

Systemically healthy Caucasian individuals from Russia, about 38 in total and aged about 6 to 95 years, were included as donors. Around 10 milliliters of peripheral blood were collected from each donor into EDTA-treated Vacutainer tubes. PBMCs were isolated by Ficoll-Paque density-gradient centrifugation, with at least 6.5 million obtained per sample. Total RNA, at least 5.5 micrograms per sample, was extracted from PBMCs with Trizol reagent. For every donor, an aliquot of PBMCs went through flow cytometry to measure the percentages of naive CD45RAhigh/CD27high T cells. The library was generated by 5' RACE. The run used an Illumina HiSeq 2500. A second PCR of roughly 7 to 11 cycles was performed with a sample-barcoded 5' primer and a J-beta primer mix. A template-switch 5' adaptor carrying 12 random nucleotides introduced a unique molecular identifier onto each TCR beta cDNA molecule. Each sample yielded at least 3 million CDR3-containing paired-end reads. All of the RNA was converted into first-strand cDNA using the Mint cDNA synthesis kit, with a TRBC-specific oligonucleotide serving as the primer. Following uracil-DNA glycosylase treatment, all cDNA underwent a first 18-cycle PCR with the universal primers M1SS and BC2_uni_R. In the source study's methods: Normalization of each sample was performed by random selection of 1 million high-quality reads, each carrying a distinct molecular identifier. Reads sharing molecular identifiers were discarded rather than binned into consensus sequences. MiTCR, set to a Q25 quality threshold and the strictest error-elimination algorithm, was used for CDR3 identification, clonotype clustering and error correction. A nonparametric unseen species model with Euler transformation was used to estimate a lower bound on total TCR beta diversity. Through fastp at Q25 and MiXCR, TCRdb rebuilt clones from the public reads, retaining in-frame beta chains. A single entry per CDR3 protein holds the most common genes and DNA from its merged rows. The V and J calls come from TCRdb's annotation, not from the publication. A total of 950,000 to 1,200,000 distinct CDR3 sequences appear in this sample, under 40% of them only once. Clones ranked in the top ten supply less than 15% of the sample.

Input material: blood. The sequence was collected from a man between 18 and 29 years old in good health.

The DNA reads as follows: TGTGCCAGCAGTTACCCTACGACAGGGTCGGCAACCGGGGAGCTGTTTTTT. Its product reads: CASSYPTTGSATGELFF. The rearranged segments are TRBV6-2 or TRBV6-3 and TRBJ2-2, with TRBD1 matching 7 junction bases. The CDR3 numbers 17 residues from cysteine through phenylalanine. The DNA shown is the 51-base CDR3, in frame from base 1. Per the germline V gene, MNHEY is the CDR1 and SVGEGT is the CDR2. Trimmed from V: 2 bases; trimmed from J: 5 bases; junction bases lacking a gene match: 11.